One and the same sample provided the 16 T cell receptor beta chains below, sequenced in a study of breast tumors, draining lymph nodes, adjacent tissues. Each CDR3 protein is one row after TCRdb ran MiXCR on the multiplex PCR reads. The sample holds over 250,000 distinct CDR3 sequences, more than 30% seen once. Breast cancer patients provided tissue from their axillary draining lymph nodes. What was sequenced was axillary lymph node tissue. These receptors were collected from a female donor with breast cancer. Some clones in this sample may be carry-over from other donors' samples.

Comment on this clonotype: This may stem from a read error, because a much larger clone lies one nucleotide away. The rearrangement links TRBV20-1 to TRBJ2-1, with 12 bases identical to TRBD2. CDR1 and CDR2 from the germline V gene are DFQATT and SNEGSKA (reference sequence). Trimming cost V 8 bases and J 3 bases; bases outside gene matches: 8. The CDR3 runs to 15 residues. This CDR3 is CSPYLAGGVYNEQFF. CDR3 in DNA: TGCAGTCCATATCTAGCGGGAGGGGTCTACAATGAGCAGTTCTTC.

The chain has TRBV29-1 and TRBJ2-3, with a weak D call TRBD2 (6 bases). The CDR3 loop spans 12 amino acids. The V end was cut by 8 bases, the J end by 4 bases, with 13 bases between. Germline V gene lookup returns CDR1 SQVTM and CDR2 ANQGSEA. The CDR3 sequence is CSQEAGPDTQYF. For the CDR3, the DNA is TGCAGCCAAGAGGCGGGACCAGATACGCAGTATTTT.

The rearrangement uses TRBV7-9 and TRBJ1-2; D gene ambiguous. The V gene's germline CDR1 is SEHNR and CDR2 FQNEAQ (reference sequence). The CDR3 consists of 15 residues. V was pared by 4 bases and J by 4 bases, with 16 bases between. In DNA form, the CDR3 reads TGTGCCAGCAGCTCCAGCCTGGTAGTTTTCTATGGCTACACCTTC. It encodes CASSSSLVVFYGYTF.

The chain couples TRBV11-3 to TRBJ2-5; TRBD2 agrees at 11 bases. J lost 3 bases, V lost 5 bases, and 8 bases had no gene match. The germline V gene encodes CDR1 SGHNT and CDR2 YENEEA. This CDR3 comprises 16 residues. The CDR3 spells CASSVGTSGTKETQYF. CDR3 in DNA: TGTGCCAGCAGCGTCGGGACTAGCGGCACGAAAGAGACCCAGTACTTC.

This clonotype has a count of ten or more. The chain joins TRBV7-9 to TRBJ1-4, with D possibly TRBD1 on 6 matching bases. The CDR3 consists of 15 residues. Trimming removed 1 base from V and 1 base from J, with 7 bases in between. CDR1 is SEHNR and CDR2 is FQNEAQ in the germline V gene (reference sequence). The DNA of the CDR3 is TGTGCCAGCAGCTTAGAACAGGGAACTAATGAAAAACTGTTTTTT. Translated: CASSLEQGTNEKLFF.

This chain connects TRBV30 to TRBJ2-1, with a possible D match to TRBD1 (6 bases). Germline V CDR1 and CDR2: GTSNPN, SVGIG (reference sequence). This CDR3 comprises 14 residues. V was cut by 4 bases and J by 2 bases, with 12 bases left in between. The CDR3 DNA is TGTGCCTGGAAACAGGGATACACCTACAATGAGCAGTTCTTC. Encoded protein: CAWKQGYTYNEQFF.

This chain uses TRBV2 with TRBJ2-4, with 9 bases lining up with TRBD2. Losses at the gene ends were 5 bases for V and 3 bases for J; bases not matched to a gene: 8. The CDR3 totals 16 residues. Germline CDR1 and CDR2: SNHLY and FYNNEI. In DNA form, the CDR3 reads TGTGCCAGCAGTTTCATATCGACTAGCGGCAAAAACATTCAGTACTTC. Translated, it gives CASSFISTSGKNIQYF.

This clonotype was seen repeatedly, ten times or more. The chain carries TRBV20-1 and TRBJ2-5; 7 positions match TRBD2. The germline V gene has CDR1 DFQATT and CDR2 SNEGSKA (reference sequence). This CDR3 is built from 13 residues. The V segment lost 5 bases and the J segment 2 bases; nucleotides outside the gene matches: 5. The CDR3 DNA is TGCAGTGCTCACGGGACTACTCAAGAGACCCAGTACTTC. Translated: CSAHGTTQETQYF.

In this sample, this clonotype turned up many times. V usage is TRBV6-4 and J usage is TRBJ2-2, with D tentatively TRBD1 (5 bases). This CDR3 is built from 15 residues. Germline lookup yields CDR1 MRHNA and CDR2 SNTAGT. Trimming removed 7 bases at V and 1 base at J, with 13 bases between. CDR3 residues: CASTSTALNTGELFF. In DNA, the CDR3 is TGTGCCAGCACCTCGACAGCCTTGAACACCGGGGAGCTGTTTTTT.

This clonotype occurred many times. The rearrangement joins TRBV11-3 to TRBJ2-3; 9 bases align to TRBD1. Germline V lookup: CDR1 SGHNT, CDR2 YENEEA. V dropped 4 bases and J dropped 2; count of bases not matched to a gene: 7. There are 16 residues in the CDR3. CDR3 in amino acids: CASSSGTGYSTDTQYF. The DNA for the CDR3 is TGTGCCAGCAGCTCGGGGACAGGGTATTCCACAGATACGCAGTATTTT.

This clonotype was counted many times. The V gene is TRBV10-3, the J gene TRBJ1-2; D may be TRBD1 (6 bases). Germline V gene sequence: CDR1 ENHRY, CDR2 SYGVKD. This CDR3 is 15 amino acids long. V was pared by 4 bases and J by 5 bases, with 17 bases between. The CDR3 DNA follows: TGTGCCATCAGTGCCGATTCAGGGGTATTGTATGGCTACACCTTC. Amino acid sequence: CAISADSGVLYGYTF.

V and J are TRBV6-5 and TRBJ2-5; 10 nucleotides align to TRBD2. CDR1 MNHEY and CDR2 SVGAGI come from the germline V gene. CDR3 length equals 17 residues. Germline trimming cut 6 bases from V and 5 bases from J; bases unmatched to any gene: 15. The CDR3 DNA sequence: TGTGCCAGCAGCCGTACAGGGGCTAGCGGGAGTGCGGAGACCCAGTACTTC. Encoded protein: CASSRTGASGSAETQYF.

Many counts were recorded for this clonotype. The chain links TRBV19 to TRBJ2-1, with 9 bases that match TRBD1. The germline gives CDR1 LNHDA, CDR2 SQIVND (reference sequence). V lost 0 bases and J lost 5; bases outside the gene matches: 5. This CDR3 region has 16 residues. CDR3 region: CASSIDRDREHNEQFF. The CDR3 DNA reads as TGTGCCAGTAGTATAGACCGGGACAGGGAACACAATGAGCAGTTCTTC.

In this sample, this clonotype turned up many times. The chain employs TRBV5-6 and TRBJ2-3; D uncertain. The V gene lost 0 bases and the J gene lost 0 bases, with 5 bases spanning the gap. Germline assignment: CDR1 SGHDT and CDR2 YYEEEE. The CDR3 sequence is 14 residues long. DNA of the CDR3: TGTGCCAGCAGCTTGGAATGGAGCACAGATACGCAGTATTTT. It encodes CASSLEWSTDTQYF.

Ten or more counts support this clonotype. The V and J genes are TRBV9 and TRBJ2-3; D is unresolved. Germline assignment: CDR1 SGDLS and CDR2 YYNGEE. Trimming pared 0 bases from V and 8 bases from J, leaving 10 bases between. This CDR3 has 13 amino acids. The CDR3 sequence: CASSVDPSGTQYF. CDR3 bases: TGTGCCAGCAGCGTAGATCCGAGTGGTACGCAGTATTTT.

Details on this clonotype: This may be a read error: a much more frequent sequence differs by one nucleotide. The chain is built from TRBV20-1 and TRBJ2-7; D is possibly TRBD1 or TRBD2 (5 bases each). The CDR3 contains 14 residues. CDR1 DFQATT and CDR2 SNEGSKA come from the germline V gene (reference sequence). CDR3: CSATAAGRSYEQHF. The DNA for the CDR3 is TGCAGTGCGACAGCGGCAGGGCGCTCCTACGAGCAGCACTTC.